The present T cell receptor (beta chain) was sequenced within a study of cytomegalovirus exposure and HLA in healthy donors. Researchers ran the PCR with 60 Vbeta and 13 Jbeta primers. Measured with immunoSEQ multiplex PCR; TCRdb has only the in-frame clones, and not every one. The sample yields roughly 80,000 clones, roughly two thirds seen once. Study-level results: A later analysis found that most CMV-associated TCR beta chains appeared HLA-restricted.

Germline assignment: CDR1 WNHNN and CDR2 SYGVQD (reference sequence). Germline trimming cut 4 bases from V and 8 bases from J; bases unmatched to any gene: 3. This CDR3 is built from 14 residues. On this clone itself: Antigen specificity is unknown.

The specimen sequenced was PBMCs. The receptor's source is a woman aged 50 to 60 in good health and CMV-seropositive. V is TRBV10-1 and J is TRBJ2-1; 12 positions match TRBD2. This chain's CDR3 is CASSASGGAYEQFF. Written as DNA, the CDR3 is TGCGCCAGCAGTGCTAGCGGGGGGGCGTATGAGCAGTTCTTC.